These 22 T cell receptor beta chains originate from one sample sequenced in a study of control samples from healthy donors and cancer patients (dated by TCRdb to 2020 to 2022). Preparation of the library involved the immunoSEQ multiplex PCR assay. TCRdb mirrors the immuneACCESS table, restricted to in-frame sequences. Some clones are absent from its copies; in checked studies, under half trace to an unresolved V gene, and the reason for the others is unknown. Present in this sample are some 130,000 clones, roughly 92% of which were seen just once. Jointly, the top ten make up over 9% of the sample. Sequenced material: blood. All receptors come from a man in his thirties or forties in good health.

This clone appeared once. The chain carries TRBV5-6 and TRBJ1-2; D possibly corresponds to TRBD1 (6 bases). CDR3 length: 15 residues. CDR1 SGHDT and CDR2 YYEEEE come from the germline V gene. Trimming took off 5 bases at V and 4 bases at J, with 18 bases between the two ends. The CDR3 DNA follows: TGTGCCAGCAGTTTTACTAACGACAGGACCTATGGCTACACCTTC. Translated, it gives CASSFTNDRTYGYTF.

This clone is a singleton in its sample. CDR3 sequence reads: CASSGFGYEQYF. DNA for the CDR3: TGTGCCAGCAGTGGTTTCGGCTACGAGCAGTACTTC. This rearrangement joins TRBV28 to TRBJ2-7; D gene uncertain. Looked up from germline, CDR1 is MDHEN and CDR2 is SYDVKM. The germline V and J ends were trimmed by 5 bases and 3 bases, with 8 bases remaining between them. The CDR3 is made up of 12 amino acids.

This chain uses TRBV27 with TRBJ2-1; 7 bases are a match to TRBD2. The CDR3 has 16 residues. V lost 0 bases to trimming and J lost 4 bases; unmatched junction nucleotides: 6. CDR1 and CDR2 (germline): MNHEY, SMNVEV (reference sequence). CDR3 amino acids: CASSLSVPREYNEQFF. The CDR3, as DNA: TGTGCCAGCAGTTTATCTGTCCCGCGGGAGTACAATGAGCAGTTCTTC.

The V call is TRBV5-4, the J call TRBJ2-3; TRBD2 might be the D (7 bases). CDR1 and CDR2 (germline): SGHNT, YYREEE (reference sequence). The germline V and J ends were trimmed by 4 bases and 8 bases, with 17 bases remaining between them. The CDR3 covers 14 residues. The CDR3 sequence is CASSTERGGGTQYF. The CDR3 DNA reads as TGTGCCAGCAGCACCGAGCGGGGAGGGGGTACGCAGTATTTT.

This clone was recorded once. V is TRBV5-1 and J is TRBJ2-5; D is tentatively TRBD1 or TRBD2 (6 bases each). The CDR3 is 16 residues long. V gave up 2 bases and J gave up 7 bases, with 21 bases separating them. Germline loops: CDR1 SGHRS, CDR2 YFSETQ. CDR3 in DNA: TGCGCCAGCAGCTTTGGCGAGCGAACGGAGGGGGGGACCCAGTACTTC. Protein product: CASSFGERTEGGTQYF.

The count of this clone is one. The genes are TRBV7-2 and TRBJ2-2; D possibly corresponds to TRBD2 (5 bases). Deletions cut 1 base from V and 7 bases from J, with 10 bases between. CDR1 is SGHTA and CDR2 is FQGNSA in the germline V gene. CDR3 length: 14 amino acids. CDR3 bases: TGTGCCAGCAGCTTAGGAGGGATGAACGGGGAGCTGTTTTTT. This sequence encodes CASSLGGMNGELFF.

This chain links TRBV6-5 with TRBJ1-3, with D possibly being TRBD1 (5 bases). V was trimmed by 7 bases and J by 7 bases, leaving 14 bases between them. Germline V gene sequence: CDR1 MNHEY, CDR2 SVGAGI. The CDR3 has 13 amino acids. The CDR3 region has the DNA TGTGCCAGCATGACAGAAGTTTCGAACACCATATATTTT. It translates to CASMTEVSNTIYF.

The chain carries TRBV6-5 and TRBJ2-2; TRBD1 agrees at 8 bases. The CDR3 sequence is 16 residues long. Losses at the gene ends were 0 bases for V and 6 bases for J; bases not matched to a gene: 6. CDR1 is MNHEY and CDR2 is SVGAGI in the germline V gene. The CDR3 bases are TGTGCCAGCAGTTACTCGTTCCCACAGGGGGCCGGGGAGCTGTTTTTT. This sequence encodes CASSYSFPQGAGELFF.

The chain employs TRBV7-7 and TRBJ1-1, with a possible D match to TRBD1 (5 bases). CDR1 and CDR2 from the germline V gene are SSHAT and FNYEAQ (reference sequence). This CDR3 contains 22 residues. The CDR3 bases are TGTGCACACATAGCAAAAGACATCCCGACAGAAACCTCCGGGAGCACGAACACTGAAGCTTTCTTT. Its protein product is CAHIAKDIPTETSGSTNTEAFF. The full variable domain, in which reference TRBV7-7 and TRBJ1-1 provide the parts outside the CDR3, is GAGVSQSPRYKVTKRGQDVTLRCDPISSHATLYWYQQALGQGPEFLTYFNYEAQPDKSGLPSDRFSAERPEGSISTLTIQRTEQRDSAMYRCAHIAKDIPTETSGSTNTEAFFGQGTRLTVV.

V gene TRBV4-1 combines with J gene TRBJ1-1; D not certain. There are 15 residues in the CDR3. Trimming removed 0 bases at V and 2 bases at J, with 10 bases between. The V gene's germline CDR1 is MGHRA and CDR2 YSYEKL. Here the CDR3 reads CASSQDRAVNTEAFF. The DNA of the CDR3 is TGCGCCAGCAGCCAAGATCGTGCAGTCAACACTGAAGCTTTCTTT.

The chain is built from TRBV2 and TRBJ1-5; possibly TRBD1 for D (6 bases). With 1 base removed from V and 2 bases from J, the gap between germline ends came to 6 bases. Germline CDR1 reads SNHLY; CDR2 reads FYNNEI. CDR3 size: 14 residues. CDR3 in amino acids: CASSEDRGNQPQHF. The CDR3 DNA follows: TGTGCCAGCAGTGAAGACAGGGGCAATCAGCCCCAGCATTTT.

CDR3 sequence (DNA): TGTGCCAGCAGCCCAGCCCCAAACACCAACTACGAGCAGTACTTC. This gives the protein CASSPAPNTNYEQYF. This sequence joins TRBV13 and TRBJ2-7; no reliable D call. V was pared by 5 bases and J by 3 bases, with 17 bases between. This CDR3 has 15 amino acids. Germline-derived CDR1 and CDR2 are PRHDT and FYEKMQ (reference sequence).

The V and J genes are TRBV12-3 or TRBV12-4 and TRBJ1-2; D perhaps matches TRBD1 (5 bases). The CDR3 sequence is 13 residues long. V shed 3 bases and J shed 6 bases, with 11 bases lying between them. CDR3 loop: CASSFPGGNGYTF. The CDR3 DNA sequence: TGTGCCAGCAGTTTTCCGGGGGGGAATGGCTACACCTTC.

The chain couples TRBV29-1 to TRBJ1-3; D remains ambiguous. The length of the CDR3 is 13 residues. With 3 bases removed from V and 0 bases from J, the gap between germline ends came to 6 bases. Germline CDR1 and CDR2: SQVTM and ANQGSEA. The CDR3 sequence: CSVDTGSGNTIYF. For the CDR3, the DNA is TGCAGCGTTGACACGGGCTCTGGAAACACCATATATTTT.

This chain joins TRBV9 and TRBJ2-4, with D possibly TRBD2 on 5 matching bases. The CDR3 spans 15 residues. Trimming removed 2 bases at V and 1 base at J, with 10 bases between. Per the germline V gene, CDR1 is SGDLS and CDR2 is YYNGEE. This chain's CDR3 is CASSVSGGAKNIQYF. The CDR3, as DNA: TGTGCCAGCAGCGTCAGTGGAGGCGCCAAAAACATTCAGTACTTC.

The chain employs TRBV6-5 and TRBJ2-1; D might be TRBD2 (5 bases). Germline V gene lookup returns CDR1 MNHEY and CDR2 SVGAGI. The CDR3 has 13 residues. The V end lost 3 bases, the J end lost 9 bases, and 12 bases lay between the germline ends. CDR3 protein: CASSYSTNPEQFF. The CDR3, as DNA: TGTGCCAGCAGTTATTCGACTAACCCTGAGCAGTTCTTC.

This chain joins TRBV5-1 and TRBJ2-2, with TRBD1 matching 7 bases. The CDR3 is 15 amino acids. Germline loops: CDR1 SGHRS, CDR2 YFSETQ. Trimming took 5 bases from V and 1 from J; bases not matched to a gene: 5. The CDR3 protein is CASRWTGLNTGELFF. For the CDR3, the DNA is TGCGCCAGCAGATGGACAGGATTGAACACCGGGGAGCTGTTTTTT.

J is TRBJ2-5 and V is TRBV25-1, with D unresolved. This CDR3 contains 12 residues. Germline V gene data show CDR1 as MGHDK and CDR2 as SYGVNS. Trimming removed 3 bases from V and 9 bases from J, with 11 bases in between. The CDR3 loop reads CASSDQRTPQYF. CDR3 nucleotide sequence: TGTGCCAGCAGTGATCAACGGACCCCCCAGTACTTC.

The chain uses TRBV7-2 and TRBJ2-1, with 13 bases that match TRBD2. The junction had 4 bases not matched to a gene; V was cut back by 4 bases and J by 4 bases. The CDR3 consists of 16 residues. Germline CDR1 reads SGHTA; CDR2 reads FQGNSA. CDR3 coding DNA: TGTGCCAGCAGCTCCAAACTAGCGGGGGGGTACAATGAGCAGTTCTTC. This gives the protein CASSSKLAGGYNEQFF.

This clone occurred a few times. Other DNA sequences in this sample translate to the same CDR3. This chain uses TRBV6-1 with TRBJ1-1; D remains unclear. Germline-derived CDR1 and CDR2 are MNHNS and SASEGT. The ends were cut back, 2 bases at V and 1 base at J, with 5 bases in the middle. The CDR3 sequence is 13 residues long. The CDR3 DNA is TGTGCCAGCAGTGAATCTGAGAACACTGAAGCTTTCTTT. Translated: CASSESENTEAFF.

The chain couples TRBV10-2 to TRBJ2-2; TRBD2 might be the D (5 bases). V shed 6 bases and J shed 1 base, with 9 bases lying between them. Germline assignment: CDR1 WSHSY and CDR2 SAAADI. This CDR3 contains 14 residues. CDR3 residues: CASREVGNTGELFF. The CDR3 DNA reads TGCGCCAGCAGGGAGGTAGGGAACACCGGGGAGCTGTTTTTT.

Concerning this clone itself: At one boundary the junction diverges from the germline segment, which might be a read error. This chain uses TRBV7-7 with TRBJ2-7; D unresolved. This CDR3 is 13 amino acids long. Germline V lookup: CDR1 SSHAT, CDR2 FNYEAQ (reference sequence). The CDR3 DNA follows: TGTGCTAGCAGCAAGGACGGCTCCTACGAGCAGTACTTC. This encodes CASSKDGSYEQYF.